This T cell receptor (beta chain) comes out of a study of tumor-infiltrating lymphocytes in primary liver carcinoma. Study information: Samples returned roughly 3.5 to 8 million productive TCRbeta reads each. Read depth did not differ significantly between tissue types.

In germline, CDR1 is SGHAT, CDR2 FQDESV (reference sequence). The CDR3 has 19 amino acids. In addition to blood RNA drawn from unsorted whole blood, germline DNA was extracted. TCR beta cDNA was prepared out of roughly 450 ng total RNA by means of a constant-region primer. Researchers made the TCR beta libraries by running three nested multiplex PCR rounds with slightly modified ARM-PCR. Each of the first two PCR rounds ran around 10 cycles with TRBV1-TRBV30 forward and C-beta reverse primers. TCRdb re-derived calls from the multiplex PCR reads in MiXCR, one entry per CDR3 protein. Of fewer than 400,000 distinct CDR3 sequences in the sample, around three fifths were seen once. About this clonotype itself: Compared with germline, one end of the junction differs, possibly owing to a read error.

The receptor's source is a woman in her twenties or thirties with primary liver carcinoma and hepatitis B virus infection. This sequence joins TRBV11-1 and TRBJ2-3, with 8 nucleotides matching TRBD2. What was sequenced was peripheral blood. CDR3 DNA: TGTGCCAGCAGCTATCACCCCCCGGGAGCGGGAGCACGGACAGATACACAGTATTTT. Translation: CASSYHPPGAGARTDTQYF. The full variable domain, in which reference TRBV11-1 and TRBJ2-3 provide the parts outside the CDR3, is EAEVAQSPRYKITEKSQAVAFWCDPISGHATLYWYRQILGQGPELLVQFQDESVVDDSQLPKDRFSAERLKGVDSTLKIQPAELGDSAMYLCASSYHPPGAGARTDTQYFGPGTRLTVL.